The sequence of this T cell receptor (beta chain) was determined in a study of blood T cell repertoires in COVID-19. Germline CDR1 is DFQATT and CDR2 is SNEGSKA (reference sequence). The CDR3 sequence is 9 residues long. Profiling relied on immunoSEQ multiplex PCR, and the TCRdb table lists in-frame clones only, not all of them. This table has almost 300,000 clones, 85% to 90% appearing once. This chain joins TRBV20-1 and TRBJ1-1; D is perhaps TRBD1 (6 bases). The sequence was collected from a woman younger than 45 with COVID-19, enrolled during active disease. Sequenced: peripheral blood. CDR3 amino acids: CSPPRGAFF. In nucleotides, the CDR3 is TGCAGCCCTCCCAGGGGAGCTTTCTTT.